This T cell receptor beta chain appears in the sequencing data of a study of shared T cell receptors in the human thymus (dated by TCRdb to the early 2020s). A note on the overall study: The study investigated the way shared, self-reactive T-cell receptor alpha chains are produced in the human thymus.

Library preparation used the immunoSEQ multiplex PCR assay. The clones in this table, taken by TCRdb from immuneACCESS, are in-frame only. Not every clone is retained; where verified, under half of the shortfall comes from an unresolved V gene, and the cause of the rest is unknown. A total of 600,000 to 900,000 clones appear in this sample, approximately 83% of them only once. The ten largest clones take up around 0.0094% of the sample. CDR1 and CDR2, per the germline V gene, are MGHDK and SYGVNS. From its cysteine to its phenylalanine, the CDR3 spans 17 amino acids. Solely the CDR3 DNA is kept, with 51 bases framed from the first base. Of note for this clone: Its recognized antigen is unknown. One end of the junction fails to match germline, which may point to a read error.

These same data were also listed under a study on human thymus T cells. The other study reports the following: Immunologically healthy infants undergoing open corrective cardiac surgery for congenital heart defects in Finland were used as donors. Thymus tissue was obtained as surgical resects removed during corrective cardiac surgery. Biased V and J gene segment usage appeared to be present in both thymic and peripheral blood repertoires. The related research reported highly overlapping thymic TCR repertoires among unrelated individuals. The study used roughly 8 infant thymus samples plus four related peripheral blood samples to characterize TCR alpha and beta repertoires. Donor ages ranged from roughly 6 to 250 days, and the cohort comprised over 5 male and a couple of female infants. Thymocytes were mechanically released from the tissue and were stored as pellets of 10-30 million cells at -70 degrees C. A QIAsymphony instrument was used to extract genomic DNA from frozen cell pellets. The immunoSEQ multiplex PCR assay was used to amplify the TCRB and TCRAD loci from a standardized amount of quality-controlled genomic DNA. The amplicons spanned the V(D)J region and were long enough to cover the CDR3 and allow V and J genes to be identified. Amplicon sequencing was performed on an Illumina platform through the commercial immunoSEQ service. Primer bias and sequencing errors were corrected as previously described, and TCRAD and TCRB definitions were based on the IMGT database. Analysis of the repertoires was done with immunoSEQ Analyzer 3.0 and VDJTools and included basic statistics, V/J segment usage, diversity estimates, rarefaction and pairwise overlap. Chao1, ChaoE, Efron-Thisted, Shannon and inverse Simpson indices were used to estimate diversity, which was also estimated on datasets down-sampled to the smallest sample. Repertoire overlap was assessed by strict matching of CDR3 nucleotide sequence, V gene and J gene, and clustering was done by Jaccard-based multidimensional scaling. On average, thymus samples gave roughly 740,000 unique TCRB clonotypes, whereas blood samples gave about 84,000.

Specimen: thymocytes. The receptor's source is a girl under three years old with a congenital heart defect. Donor details come from another sample of the same person, matched by shared clones. The sequence links TRBV25-1 to TRBJ1-2; 9 central nucleotides agree with TRBD1. In nucleotide form, the sequence is TGTGCCAGCAATGAATGGGGACAGGGAGGACCCACTCGGAGCTACACCTTC. This is translated as CASNEWGQGGPTRSYTF.